This record concerns one TCR beta chain sequence. Sequence at one end of the junction differs from germline and may be a read error. The data originate from a study of blood T cell repertoires in COVID-19. Clones were sequenced by immunoSEQ multiplex PCR, and TCRdb holds only the in-frame ones, with some missing. The data show some 200,000 clones, approximately 90% seen once. Germline loops: CDR1 MNHEY, CDR2 SVGEGT. The CDR3 is 12 residues long. The TCR was taken from a woman aged 18-29 years who had recovered from COVID-19. Sequenced material: peripheral blood. The genes are TRBV6-2 or TRBV6-3 and TRBJ2-7; TRBD1 is a possible D gene (6 bases). The DNA of the CDR3 is TGTGCCAGCAGTTACGGCAGGGGAGTTCCAAACTTC. Amino acid sequence: CASSYGRGVPNF.